This T cell receptor beta chain was sequenced during a study of technical replicates of blood from several donors. This clone has a single count. This table comes from immunoSEQ multiplex PCR, and its TCRdb copy is limited to in-frame clones, with some not included. The sample yields around 68,000 clones, 95% to 98% seen once. Germline lookup yields CDR1 SGDLS and CDR2 YYNGEE. The ends lost 3 bases at V and 3 bases at J; junction bases unmatched: 2. The CDR3 spans 13 residues. This clonotype was sampled from a human donor in good health. Sequencing was performed on T cells isolated from PBMCs. The rearrangement links TRBV9 to TRBJ2-7, with 8 bases lining up with TRBD1. The CDR3 nucleotides read TGTGCCAGCAGCGGAGGACAGGGCTACGAGCAGTACTTC. This translates into CASSGGQGYEQYF.